This T cell receptor beta chain was observed in a study of blood T cell repertoires in COVID-19. This clone occurred a few times. Using immunoSEQ multiplex PCR, the repertoire was profiled, and TCRdb retains in-frame clones only, with some absent. The sample records over 120,000 clones, roughly four fifths being singletons. V shed 4 bases and J 4 bases; nucleotides not matched to a gene: 6. Per germline, CDR1 LNHDA and CDR2 SQIVND (reference sequence). There are 14 residues in the CDR3. This chain connects TRBV19 to TRBJ2-5; TRBD1 agrees at 7 bases. Source material: peripheral blood. This sequence was found in a woman older than 75 with acute or convalescent COVID-19. In DNA, the CDR3 is TGTGCCAGTAGTAGAGGACAGGCCCCAGAGACCCAGTACTTC. It yields the protein CASSRGQAPETQYF.